Following are 7 T cell receptor beta chains from one sample sequenced in a study of molecular identifiers for immune sequencing clone quantification. TCRdb passed the PCR reads through MiXCR, listing each CDR3 protein once. The sample carries just under 650,000 distinct CDR3 sequences, less than 20% recorded once. The sequencing sample was made of naive CD8+ T cells from blood, with Jurkat cell RNA spiked in. Subset indicated: FACS-sorted CD8+CD4-CCR7+CD45RA+ naive T cells. The receptors stem from a human donor in good health. Some libraries in this study had Jurkat cell RNA spiked in.

This clonotype was observed many times. The rearrangement joins TRBV6-5 to TRBJ2-2, with 7 bases lining up with TRBD1. Germline CDR1 is MNHEY and CDR2 is SVGAGI. V lost 7 bases, J lost 7 bases, and 6 bases stayed unmatched. The CDR3 sequence is 13 residues long. CDR3 DNA: TGTGCCAGCACGGGACAGCAAAACGGGGAGCTGTTTTTT. Amino acids: CASTGQQNGELFF.

On this clonotype itself: One end of the junction varies from germline; a read error may be responsible. CDR3: CASSQLTGALYERYF. The CDR3 nucleotides are TGCGCCAGCAGCCAGTTGACAGGGGCCCTCTACGAGCGGTACTTC. The chain uses TRBV4-1 and TRBJ2-7, with TRBD1 matching 8 bases. Germline loops: CDR1 MGHRA, CDR2 YSYEKL. The CDR3 consists of 15 residues.

This clonotype was found many times. The V call is TRBV4-3, the J call TRBJ1-4; D uncertain. Trimming took 0 bases from V and 4 from J, leaving 12 bases between them. CDR3 size: 16 residues. Germline V CDR1 and CDR2: LGHNA, YSLEER. CDR3 bases: TGCGCCAGCAGCCAAGATTCGAGGGTAGATAATGAAAAACTGTTTTTT. Amino acids: CASSQDSRVDNEKLFF.

The chain links TRBV12-3 or TRBV12-4 to TRBJ2-7; no clear D gene. The CDR3 length is 14 residues. V was cut by 3 bases and J by 3 bases, with 12 bases left in between. The CDR3 loop reads CASSLDQAHYEQYF. The CDR3 DNA sequence: TGTGCCAGCAGTTTGGACCAGGCGCACTACGAGCAGTACTTC.

Regarding this clonotype: A read error is possible here, since a much larger clone lies one base away. The chain combines TRBV12-3 or TRBV12-4 with TRBJ2-7; 7 bases line up with TRBD1. The V segment lost 1 base and the J segment 9 bases; nucleotides outside the gene matches: 12. The CDR3 spans 15 residues. The CDR3: CASSLVSGGDGVQYF. DNA for the CDR3: TGTGCCAGCAGTTTAGTCTCAGGGGGTGACGGCGTGCAGTACTTC.

Worth noting for this clonotype: A much larger clone sits a single nucleotide away, making a read error possible. The chain joins TRBV27 to TRBJ2-5; the D gene could be TRBD1 or TRBD2 (6 bases each). Per the germline V gene, CDR1 is MNHEY and CDR2 is SMNVEV (reference sequence). CDR3 length: 15 residues. The CDR3 nucleotides read TGTGCCTGCAGTTTGGGGGGCCCAAACCAAGAGACCCAGTACTTC. Protein sequence: CACSLGGPNQETQYF.

The sample holds many counts of this clonotype. The gene calls are TRBV29-1 and TRBJ2-3; D tentatively fits TRBD1 or TRBD2 (5 bases each). The CDR3 has 14 residues. Germline V gene lookup returns CDR1 SQVTM and CDR2 ANQGSEA. Trimming pared 7 bases from V and 2 bases from J, leaving 16 bases between. This CDR3 is CSAIGGPVTDTQYF. The CDR3 DNA sequence: TGCAGCGCCATTGGGGGACCCGTCACAGATACGCAGTATTTT.